The 13 T cell receptor beta chains below were found in one sample sequenced in a study of T cell repertoires in cytomegalovirus infection (dated by TCRdb to about 2019). The sequencer listed for this sample is Illumina HiSeq 1500. Through fastp at Q25 and MiXCR, TCRdb rebuilt clones from the public reads, retaining in-frame beta chains. Each entry merges the rows of one CDR3 protein and shows their most common DNA and genes. The sample records fewer than 200,000 distinct CDR3 sequences, approximately 9.6% of which are singletons. Of the sample, 4.6% is held by the ten largest clones. The specimen was PBMCs. All receptors derive from a human donor in good health (CMV status not recorded). Some clones in this sample may be carry-over from other donors' samples.

The table lists this clonotype with many counts. V usage is TRBV7-2 and J usage is TRBJ1-4; D gene ambiguous. Germline CDR1 reads SGHTA; CDR2 reads FQGNSA. The V and J ends lost 4 bases and 8 bases respectively, with 17 bases between them. The CDR3 runs to 15 residues. The CDR3 loop is CASSSRAGNGEKLFF. The DNA of the CDR3 is TGTGCCAGCAGCTCGCGGGCGGGTAACGGAGAAAAACTGTTTTTT.

This clonotype was seen a handful of times. The chain has TRBV25-1 and TRBJ1-3, with D hard to call. This CDR3 spans 13 amino acids. In germline, CDR1 is MGHDK, CDR2 SYGVNS. V shed 10 bases and J shed 3 bases, with 13 bases lying between them. The CDR3 bases are TGTGCCACCTTAGGACGGTTTGGAAACACCATATATTTT. This sequence encodes CATLGRFGNTIYF.

This clonotype was seen repeatedly, ten times or more. The CDR3 spells CASTKLAGGYEQYF. CDR3 DNA sequence: TGTGCCAGCACCAAACTAGCGGGAGGCTACGAGCAGTACTTC. The chain links TRBV7-2 to TRBJ2-7; 12 bases are a match to TRBD2. CDR1 is SGHTA and CDR2 is FQGNSA in the germline V gene. The CDR3 is made up of 14 amino acids. V gave up 7 bases and J gave up 3 bases; unmatched junction bases: 4.

The sample holds many counts of this clonotype. The J gene is TRBJ1-1, the V gene TRBV7-9; D unresolved. CDR3 size: 15 residues. Trimming stripped 5 bases from V and 2 bases from J, with 15 bases between. Per the germline V gene, CDR1 is SEHNR and CDR2 is FQNEAQ (reference sequence). CDR3 in amino acids: CASSRRQMGNTEAFF. The CDR3 DNA follows: TGTGCCAGCAGCCGACGGCAGATGGGAAACACTGAAGCTTTCTTT.

This clonotype was seen once. The chain employs TRBV5-1 and TRBJ2-7, with 8 bases aligning to TRBD2. The CDR3 has 13 amino acids. Germline V gene lookup returns CDR1 SGHRS and CDR2 YFSETQ. J lost 2 bases, V lost 7 bases, and 5 bases had no gene match. The CDR3 coding sequence is TGCGCCAGCGGGCGGGGACTAGCCTACGAGCAGTACTTC. This sequence encodes CASGRGLAYEQYF.

This clonotype was found many times. V usage is TRBV7-2 and J usage is TRBJ2-3; D is unclear. The germline V and J ends were trimmed by 5 bases and 0 bases, with 18 bases remaining between them. Germline CDR1 SGHTA, CDR2 FQGNSA. The CDR3 runs to 17 residues. The CDR3 sequence is CASSRPPGVLSTDTQYF. DNA of the CDR3: TGTGCCAGCAGCCGGCCCCCCGGCGTCCTAAGCACAGATACGCAGTATTTT.

This clonotype was counted at least ten times. The V gene is TRBV7-2, the J gene TRBJ2-3, with D hard to call. In germline, CDR1 is SGHTA, CDR2 FQGNSA. The CDR3 spans 16 residues. The V end lost 1 base, the J end lost 0 bases, and 11 bases lay between the germline ends. The CDR3 bases are TGTGCCAGCAGCTTAGTATCTGGGCTTAGCACAGATACGCAGTATTTT. This encodes CASSLVSGLSTDTQYF. Full variable domain (missing parts from reference TRBV7-2 and TRBJ2-3): GAGVSQSPSNKVTEKGKDVELRCDPISGHTALYWYRQSLGQGLEFLIYFQGNSAPDKSGLPSDRFSAERTGGSVSTLTIQRTQQEDSAVYLCASSLVSGLSTDTQYFGPGTRLTVL.

There are many counts of this clonotype. The chain employs TRBV7-2 and TRBJ2-5, with 7 bases aligning to TRBD2. V was clipped by 5 bases and J by 1 base; unmatched bases: 7. Germline CDR1 reads SGHTA; CDR2 reads FQGNSA. There are 15 residues in the CDR3. Written as DNA, the CDR3 is TGTGCCAGCAGCGCGGGTGGGGGGGTCCAAGAGACCCAGTACTTC. Translating gives CASSAGGGVQETQYF.

This clonotype was observed many times. The chain employs TRBV7-2 and TRBJ2-4; tentative D call: TRBD2 (6 bases). The ends were cut back, 5 bases at V and 1 base at J, with 18 bases in the middle. This CDR3 is built from 17 residues. CDR1 and CDR2 (germline): SGHTA, FQGNSA. The CDR3 DNA sequence: TGTGCCAGCAGCCCCTATCTCGGGAGTGGGGCCAAAAACATTCAGTACTTC. Protein: CASSPYLGSGAKNIQYF.

This clonotype was detected many times. This rearrangement joins TRBV5-4 to TRBJ2-1, with D perhaps being TRBD1 or TRBD2 (6 bases each). Germline values: CDR1 SGHNT, CDR2 YYREEE (reference sequence). Trimming shortened V by 4 bases and J by 2 bases, and 16 bases separated the two germline ends. CDR3 length: 16 amino acids. The CDR3: CASSHVGGTPYNEQFF. The DNA for the CDR3 is TGTGCCAGCAGCCACGTAGGGGGGACCCCCTACAATGAGCAGTTCTTC.

This clonotype was seen at least ten times. The J gene is TRBJ2-6, the V gene TRBV11-3, with a weak D call TRBD1 (6 bases). This CDR3 has 16 residues. Germline V gene data show CDR1 as SGHNT and CDR2 as YENEEA. The germline V and J ends were trimmed by 0 bases and 3 bases, with 9 bases remaining between them. This CDR3 is CASSLEGAGGANVLTF. The CDR3 region has the DNA TGTGCCAGCAGCTTAGAGGGGGCAGGTGGGGCCAACGTCCTGACTTTC.

This clonotype was observed many times. The CDR3 region has the DNA TGCAGTGCTAGAGAGGGACTAGCGGCTTACAATGAGCAGTTCTTC. Translated: CSAREGLAAYNEQFF. The rearrangement uses TRBV20-1 and TRBJ2-1; 11 bases map to TRBD2. CDR1 DFQATT and CDR2 SNEGSKA come from the germline V gene (reference sequence). J gave up 4 bases and V 0 bases, and 2 bases lay outside the gene matches. CDR3 length: 15 amino acids.

V gene TRBV9 combines with J gene TRBJ2-6; perhaps TRBD2 as D (5 bases). Trimming took 2 bases from V and 4 from J, leaving 16 bases between them. The V gene's germline CDR1 is SGDLS and CDR2 YYNGEE. The CDR3 covers 17 residues. The CDR3 sequence is CASSVPPGGAGANVLTF. The CDR3 DNA follows: TGTGCCAGCAGCGTTCCCCCCGGAGGAGCCGGGGCCAACGTCCTGACTTTC. The variable domain in full, with the rest retrieved from reference TRBV9 and TRBJ2-6, is DSGVTQTPKHLITATGQRVTLRCSPRSGDLSVYWYQQSLDQGLQFLIQYYNGEERAKGNILERFSAQQFPDLHSELNLSSLELGDSALYFCASSVPPGGAGANVLTFGAGSRLTVL.